This T cell receptor beta chain was observed in a study of cytomegalovirus exposure and HLA in healthy donors. CDR3 size: 14 residues. CDR1 and CDR2 from the germline V gene are SGHAT and FQNNGV. Trimming removed 1 base from V and 4 bases from J, with 10 bases in between. The PCR contained 60 Vbeta and 13 Jbeta primers. Libraries were prepared by immunoSEQ multiplex PCR; TCRdb keeps only in-frame clonotypes and omits some of them. Of about 99,000 clones in the sample, around 80% were seen once. This chain links TRBV11-2 with TRBJ2-5; the D gene is possibly TRBD2 (5 bases). The TCR sequence derives from a woman aged 40-49 years in good health and CMV-seronegative. Input material: PBMCs. The CDR3 bases are TGTGCCAGCAGCTTAGTGGCGGGTGGAGAGACCCAGTACTTC. Translation gives CASSLVAGGETQYF.